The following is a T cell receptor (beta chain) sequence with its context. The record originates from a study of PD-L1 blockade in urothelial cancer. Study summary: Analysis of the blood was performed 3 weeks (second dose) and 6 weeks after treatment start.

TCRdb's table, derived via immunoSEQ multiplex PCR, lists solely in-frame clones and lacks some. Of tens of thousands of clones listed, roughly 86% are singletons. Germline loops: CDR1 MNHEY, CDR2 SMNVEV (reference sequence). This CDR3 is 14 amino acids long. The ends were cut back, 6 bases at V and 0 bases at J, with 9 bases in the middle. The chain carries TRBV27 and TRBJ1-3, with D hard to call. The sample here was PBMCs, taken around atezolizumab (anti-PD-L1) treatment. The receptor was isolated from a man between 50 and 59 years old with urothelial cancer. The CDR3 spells CASRPIPSGNTIYF. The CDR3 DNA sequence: TGTGCCAGCAGACCTATTCCCTCTGGAAACACCATATATTTT.